This T cell receptor (beta chain) was captured in a study of identical twins. The study's findings and limits: An excess of low generation probability was shown by twin-shared out-of-frame alpha sequences.

TCRdb re-called the 5' RACE reads with MiXCR, one entry per CDR3 protein. The sample shows around 1.7 million distinct CDR3 sequences, less than 35% of them seen only once. Turning to this clonotype: Its target is unknown.

The clonotype was recovered from a newborn girl in good health. The sample taken for sequencing was cord blood.

This CDR3 reads CASQTTGNSNQPQHF. The CDR3 DNA is TGTGCCAGTCAAACTACAGGGAATAGCAATCAGCCCCAGCATTTT. The chain links TRBV19 to TRBJ1-5, with TRBD1 as a possible D gene (6 bases). The CDR3 has 15 amino acids. Trimming took 8 bases from V and 0 from J, leaving 14 bases between them. Germline-derived CDR1 and CDR2 are LNHDA and SQIVND (reference sequence).